A single sample is the source of the 12 T cell receptor beta chains below, sequenced in a study of T cells expressing NK-cell markers. TCRdb reprocessed the 5' RACE reads and reports one entry per CDR3 protein, with no DNA. The specimen's table records around 380,000 distinct CDR3 sequences. Specimen: blood T cells: a sorted CD56 or NKG2C T cell subset, CD4+ or CD8+ T cells, or bulk PBMC T cells (not recorded which). All receptors come from a woman in her forties or fifties in good health.

This rearrangement joins TRBV12-3 or TRBV12-4 to TRBJ2-1; TCRdb indicates TRBD1, and absent DNA this call remains unverified. This CDR3 comprises 13 residues. The CDR3 here is CASSLSRRDTQFF.

The genes are TRBV6-1 and TRBJ2-1; the TCRdb call, TRBD2, lacks DNA for checking. The germline gives CDR1 MNHNS, CDR2 SASEGT. The CDR3 sequence is 18 residues long. CDR3 amino acids: CASSPGLAGGNLYNEQFF.

The chain links TRBV10-3 to TRBJ1-3. The CDR3 extends over 13 amino acids. The germline V gene encodes CDR1 ENHRY and CDR2 SYGVKD. CDR3 sequence: CATSQGPGNTIYF.

Here the CDR3 reads CAWMSGYGYTF. The genes are TRBV30 and TRBJ1-2. The CDR3 runs 11 residues. Germline loops: CDR1 GTSNPN, CDR2 SVGIG (reference sequence).

The chain links TRBV5-1 to TRBJ1-1; without DNA, the TCRdb call of TRBD1 cannot be checked. The germline V gene encodes CDR1 SGHRS and CDR2 YFSETQ. The CDR3 length is 13 residues. CDR3 in amino acids: CASSLSGDTEAFF.

The genes are TRBV29-1 and TRBJ2-1; no DNA is available, so the TRBD2 call from TCRdb remains unchecked. Germline CDR1 SQVTM, CDR2 ANQGSEA. The CDR3 is 15 amino acids. This CDR3 is CSGSWLAGPYNEQFF.

The chain combines TRBV20-1 with TRBJ1-2. This CDR3 has 11 residues. Germline CDR1 is DFQATT and CDR2 is SNEGSKA (reference sequence). The CDR3 region is CSAKAIYGYTF.

The chain joins TRBV19 to TRBJ1-2; there is no DNA to check the TCRdb D call of TRBD1. CDR3 size: 13 residues. Germline V gives CDR1 LNHDA, CDR2 SQIVND (reference sequence). The CDR3 sequence is CASRDRANYGYTF.

The V gene is TRBV29-1, the J gene TRBJ2-1; TCRdb selects TRBD2, and the lack of DNA leaves this call unchecked. The CDR3 covers 15 residues. Per the germline V gene, CDR1 is SQVTM and CDR2 is ANQGSEA. The CDR3 spells CSVGLLAGDGNEQFF.

The chain employs TRBV20-1 and TRBJ2-3; as DNA is missing, the TRBD2 call by TCRdb cannot be tested. Looked up from germline, CDR1 is DFQATT and CDR2 is SNEGSKA (reference sequence). The CDR3 length is 15 residues. The CDR3 is CSARGAAGRTDTQYF.

This sequence joins TRBV7-8 and TRBJ1-2; TCRdb returns TRBD1, unconfirmable since there is no DNA. Germline V lookup: CDR1 SGHVS, CDR2 FQNEAQ. The CDR3 spans 17 residues. CDR3 loop: CASSLTGTGGAGYGYTF. Looking up the rest from reference TRBV7-8 and TRBJ1-2 gives the full variable domain: GAGVSQSPRYKVAKRGQDVALRCDPISGHVSLFWYQQALGQGPEFLTYFQNEAQLDKSGLPSDRFFAERPEGSVSTLKIQRTQQEDSAVYLCASSLTGTGGAGYGYTFGSGTRLTVV.

V usage is TRBV12-3 or TRBV12-4 and J usage is TRBJ2-6. CDR3 size: 15 residues. This CDR3 reads CASRGTGSGANVLTF.